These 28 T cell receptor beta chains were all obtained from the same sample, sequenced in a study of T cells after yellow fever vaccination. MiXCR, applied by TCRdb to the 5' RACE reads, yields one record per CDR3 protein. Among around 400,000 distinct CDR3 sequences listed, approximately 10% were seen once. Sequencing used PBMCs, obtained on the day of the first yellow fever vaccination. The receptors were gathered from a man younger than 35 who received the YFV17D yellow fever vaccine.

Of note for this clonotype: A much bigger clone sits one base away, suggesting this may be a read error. The CDR3 DNA is TGTGCCAGCAGCTTAGGAGGGACAGGGGACTACAAGCAGTACGTC. It translates to CASSLGGTGDYKQYV. This rearrangement joins TRBV7-9 to TRBJ2-7, with 10 bases identical to TRBD1. Looked up from germline, CDR1 is SEHNR and CDR2 is FQNEAQ (reference sequence). The CDR3 covers 15 residues.

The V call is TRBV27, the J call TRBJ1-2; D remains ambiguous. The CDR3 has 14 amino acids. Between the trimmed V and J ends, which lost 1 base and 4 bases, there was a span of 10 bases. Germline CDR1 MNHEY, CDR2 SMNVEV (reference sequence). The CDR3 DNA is TGTGCCAGCAGTTTATTCCGGGGTTCCTATGGCTACACCTTC. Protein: CASSLFRGSYGYTF.

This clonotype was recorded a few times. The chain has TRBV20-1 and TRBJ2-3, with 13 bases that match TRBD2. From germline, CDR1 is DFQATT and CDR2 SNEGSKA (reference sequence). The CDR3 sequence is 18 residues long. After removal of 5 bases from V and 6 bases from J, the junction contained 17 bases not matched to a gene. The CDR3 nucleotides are TGCAGTGCTTTCGGACTAGCGGGGGCCCAACTTGGTTTGGATACGCAGTATTTT. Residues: CSAFGLAGAQLGLDTQYF.

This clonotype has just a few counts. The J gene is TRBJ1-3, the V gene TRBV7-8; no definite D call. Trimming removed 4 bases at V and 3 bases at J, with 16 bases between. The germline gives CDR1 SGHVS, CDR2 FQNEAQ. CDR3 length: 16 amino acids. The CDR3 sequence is CASSYFRTAGGNTIYF. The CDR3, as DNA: TGTGCCAGCAGCTACTTCCGGACTGCCGGTGGAAACACCATATATTTT.

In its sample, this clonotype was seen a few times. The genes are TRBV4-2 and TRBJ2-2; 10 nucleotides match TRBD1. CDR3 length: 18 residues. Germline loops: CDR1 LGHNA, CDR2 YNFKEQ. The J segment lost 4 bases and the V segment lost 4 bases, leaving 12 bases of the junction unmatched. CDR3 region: CASSPSPGQGSFTGELFF. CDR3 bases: TGTGCCAGCAGCCCTTCTCCGGGACAGGGGTCCTTCACCGGGGAGCTGTTTTTT.

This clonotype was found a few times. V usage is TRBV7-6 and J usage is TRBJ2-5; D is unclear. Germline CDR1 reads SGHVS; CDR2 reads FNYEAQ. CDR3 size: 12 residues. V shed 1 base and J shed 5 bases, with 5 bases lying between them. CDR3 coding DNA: TGTGCCAGCAGCTTAGTTTATGAGACCCAGTACTTC. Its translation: CASSLVYETQYF.

This chain's CDR3 is CASSIDRSTEAFF. The CDR3 DNA reads TGTGCCAGTAGTATAGATCGGAGTACTGAAGCTTTCTTT. The J gene is TRBJ1-1, the V gene TRBV19; D gene unclear. The CDR3 length is 13 residues. V was pared by 0 bases and J by 5 bases, with 7 bases between. Per germline, CDR1 LNHDA and CDR2 SQIVND (reference sequence).

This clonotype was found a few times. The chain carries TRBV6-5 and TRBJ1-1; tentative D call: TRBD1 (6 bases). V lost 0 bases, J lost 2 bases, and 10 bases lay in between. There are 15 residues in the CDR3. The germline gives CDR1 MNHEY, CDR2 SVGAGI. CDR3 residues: CASSYSPGANTEAFF. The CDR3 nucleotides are TGTGCCAGCAGTTACTCCCCGGGGGCTAACACTGAAGCTTTCTTT.

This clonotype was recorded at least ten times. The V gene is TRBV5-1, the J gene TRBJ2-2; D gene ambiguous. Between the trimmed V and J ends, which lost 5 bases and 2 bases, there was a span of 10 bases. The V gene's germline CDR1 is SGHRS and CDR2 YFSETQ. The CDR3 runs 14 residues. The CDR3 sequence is CASRGSGNTGELFF. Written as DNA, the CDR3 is TGCGCCAGCAGAGGTTCAGGAAACACCGGGGAGCTGTTTTTT.

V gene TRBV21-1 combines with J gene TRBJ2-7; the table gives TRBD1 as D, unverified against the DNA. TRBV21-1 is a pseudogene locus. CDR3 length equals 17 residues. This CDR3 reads CASSKLSQPGGYDEQYF. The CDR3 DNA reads TGTGCCAGCAGCAAACTCAGCCAGCCCGGAGGCTATGACGAGCAGTACTTC.

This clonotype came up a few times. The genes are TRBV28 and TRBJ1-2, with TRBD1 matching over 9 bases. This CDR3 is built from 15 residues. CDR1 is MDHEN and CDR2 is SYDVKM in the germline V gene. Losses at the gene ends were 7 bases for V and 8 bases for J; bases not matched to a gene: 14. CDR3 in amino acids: CASMTPETGGRGYTF. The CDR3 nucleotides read TGTGCCAGCATGACCCCCGAGACAGGGGGAAGGGGCTACACCTTC.

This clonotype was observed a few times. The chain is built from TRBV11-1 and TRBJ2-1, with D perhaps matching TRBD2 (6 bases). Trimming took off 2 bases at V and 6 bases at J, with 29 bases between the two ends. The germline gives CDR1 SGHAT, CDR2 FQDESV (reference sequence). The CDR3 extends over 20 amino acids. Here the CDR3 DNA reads TGTGCCAGCAGCTTACTATGGGACTTTGAAGGCGCCCCACCGCGCAATGAGCAGTTCTTC. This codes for CASSLLWDFEGAPPRNEQFF. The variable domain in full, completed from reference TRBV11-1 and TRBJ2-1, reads EAEVAQSPRYKITEKSQAVAFWCDPISGHATLYWYRQILGQGPELLVQFQDESVVDDSQLPKDRFSAERLKGVDSTLKIQPAELGDSAMYLCASSLLWDFEGAPPRNEQFFGPGTRLTVL.

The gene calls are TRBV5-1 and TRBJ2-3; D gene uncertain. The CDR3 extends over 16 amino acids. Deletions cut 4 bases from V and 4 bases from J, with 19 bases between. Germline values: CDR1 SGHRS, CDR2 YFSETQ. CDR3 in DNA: TGCGCCAGCAGCCAAGGCCTAGATCGTCTCGCAGATACGCAGTATTTT. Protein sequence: CASSQGLDRLADTQYF.

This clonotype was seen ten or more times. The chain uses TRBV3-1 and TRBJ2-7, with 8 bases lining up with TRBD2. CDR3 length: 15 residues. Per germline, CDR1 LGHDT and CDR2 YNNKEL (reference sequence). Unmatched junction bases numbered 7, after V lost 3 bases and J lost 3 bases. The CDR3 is CASSQRISGIYEQYF. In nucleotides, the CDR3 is TGTGCCAGCAGCCAGAGGATTAGCGGGATCTACGAGCAGTACTTC.

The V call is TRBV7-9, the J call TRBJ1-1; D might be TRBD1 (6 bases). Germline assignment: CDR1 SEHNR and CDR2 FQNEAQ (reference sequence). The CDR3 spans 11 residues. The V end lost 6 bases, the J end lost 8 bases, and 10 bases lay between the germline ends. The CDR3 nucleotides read TGTGCCAGCAGGGGGGCAGGGGAAGCTTTCTTT. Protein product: CASRGAGEAFF.

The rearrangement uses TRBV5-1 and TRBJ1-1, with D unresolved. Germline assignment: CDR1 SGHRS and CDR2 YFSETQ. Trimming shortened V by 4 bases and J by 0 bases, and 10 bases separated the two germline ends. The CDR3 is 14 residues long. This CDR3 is CASSADNLNTEAFF. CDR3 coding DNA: TGCGCCAGCAGCGCGGATAATTTGAACACTGAAGCTTTCTTT.

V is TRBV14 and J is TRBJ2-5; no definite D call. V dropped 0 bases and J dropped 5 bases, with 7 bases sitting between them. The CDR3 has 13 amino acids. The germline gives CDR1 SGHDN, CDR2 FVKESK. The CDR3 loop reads CASSQERWETQYF. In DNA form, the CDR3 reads TGTGCCAGCAGCCAAGAGAGGTGGGAGACCCAGTACTTC.

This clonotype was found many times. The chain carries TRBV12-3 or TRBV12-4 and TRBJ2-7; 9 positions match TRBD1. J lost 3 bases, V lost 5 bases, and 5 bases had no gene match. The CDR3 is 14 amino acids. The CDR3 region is CASSAGTGNYEQYF. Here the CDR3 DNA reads TGTGCCAGCAGTGCCGGGACAGGGAACTACGAGCAGTACTTC.

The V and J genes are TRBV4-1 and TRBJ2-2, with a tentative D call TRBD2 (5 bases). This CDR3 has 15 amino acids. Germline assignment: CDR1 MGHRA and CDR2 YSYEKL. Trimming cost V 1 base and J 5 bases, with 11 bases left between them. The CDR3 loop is CASSQAGVWTGELFF. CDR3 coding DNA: TGCGCCAGCAGCCAAGCCGGGGTTTGGACCGGGGAGCTGTTTTTT.

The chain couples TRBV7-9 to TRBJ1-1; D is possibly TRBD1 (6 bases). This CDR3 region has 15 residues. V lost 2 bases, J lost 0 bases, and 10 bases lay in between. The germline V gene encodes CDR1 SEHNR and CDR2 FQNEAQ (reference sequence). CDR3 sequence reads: CASSLTHRVNTEAFF. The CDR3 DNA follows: TGTGCCAGCAGCTTAACTCACAGGGTGAACACTGAAGCTTTCTTT.

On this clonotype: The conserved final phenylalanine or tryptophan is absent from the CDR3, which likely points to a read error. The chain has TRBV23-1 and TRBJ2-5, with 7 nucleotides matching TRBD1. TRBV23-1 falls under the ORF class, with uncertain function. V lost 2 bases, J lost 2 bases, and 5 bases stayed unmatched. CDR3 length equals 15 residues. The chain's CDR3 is CASSQASGQQETQYS. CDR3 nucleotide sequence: TGCGCCAGCAGTCAAGCCTCGGGACAGCAAGAGACCCAGTACTCC.

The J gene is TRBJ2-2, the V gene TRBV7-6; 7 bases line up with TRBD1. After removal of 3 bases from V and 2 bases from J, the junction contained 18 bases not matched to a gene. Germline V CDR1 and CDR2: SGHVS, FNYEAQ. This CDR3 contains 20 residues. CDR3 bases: TGTGCCAGCAGCTTTTTCTTGACAGGGAAGCTCCAAAGAAACACCGGGGAGCTGTTTTTT. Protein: CASSFFLTGKLQRNTGELFF.

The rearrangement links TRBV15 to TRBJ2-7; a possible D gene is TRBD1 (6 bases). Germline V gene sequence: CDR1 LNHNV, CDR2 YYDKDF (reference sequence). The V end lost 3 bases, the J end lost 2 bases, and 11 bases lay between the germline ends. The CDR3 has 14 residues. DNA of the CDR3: TGTGCCACCAGCAGGGGAGACAGGCCCTACGAGCAGTACGTC. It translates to CATSRGDRPYEQYV.

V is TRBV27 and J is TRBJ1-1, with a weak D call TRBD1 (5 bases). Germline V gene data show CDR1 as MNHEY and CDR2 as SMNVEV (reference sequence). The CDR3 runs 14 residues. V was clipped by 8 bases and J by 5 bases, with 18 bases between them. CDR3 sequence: CASGKRGDGTEAFF. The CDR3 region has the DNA TGTGCCAGCGGGAAGAGGGGAGATGGAACTGAAGCTTTCTTT.

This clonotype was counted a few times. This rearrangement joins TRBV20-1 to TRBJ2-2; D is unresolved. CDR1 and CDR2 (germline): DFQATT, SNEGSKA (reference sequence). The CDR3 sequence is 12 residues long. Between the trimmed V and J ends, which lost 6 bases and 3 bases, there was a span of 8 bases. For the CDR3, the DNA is TGCAGTGCCCCTGAGTACACCGGGGAGCTGTTTTTT. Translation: CSAPEYTGELFF.

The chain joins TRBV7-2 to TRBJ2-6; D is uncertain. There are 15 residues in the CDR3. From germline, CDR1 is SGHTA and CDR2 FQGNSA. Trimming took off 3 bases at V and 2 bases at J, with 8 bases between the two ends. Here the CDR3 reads CASSFEVTGANVLTF. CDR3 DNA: TGTGCCAGCAGCTTCGAGGTTACTGGGGCCAACGTCCTGACTTTC.

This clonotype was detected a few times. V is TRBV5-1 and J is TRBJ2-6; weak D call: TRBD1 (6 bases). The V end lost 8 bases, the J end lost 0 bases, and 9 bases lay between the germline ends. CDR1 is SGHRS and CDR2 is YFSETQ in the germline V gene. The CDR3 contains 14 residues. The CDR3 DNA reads TGCGCCAGTCGGACAGACTCTGGGGCCAACGTCCTGACTTTC. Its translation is CASRTDSGANVLTF.

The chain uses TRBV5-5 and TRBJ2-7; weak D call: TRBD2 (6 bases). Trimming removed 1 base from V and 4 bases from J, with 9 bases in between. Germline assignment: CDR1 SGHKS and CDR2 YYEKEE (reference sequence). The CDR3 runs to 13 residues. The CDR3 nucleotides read TGTGCCAGCAGCTTGATTAGCGGATACGAGCAGTACGTC. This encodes CASSLISGYEQYV.